The 11 T cell receptor beta chains in this list originate from one sample, sequenced in a study of blood T cell repertoires in COVID-19. Clones were sequenced by immunoSEQ multiplex PCR, and TCRdb holds only the in-frame ones, with some missing. The sample contains more than 100,000 clones, around nine tenths of which appear only once. What was sequenced was peripheral blood. The source of these receptors is a woman aged 50 to 60 with active or convalescent COVID-19.

J is TRBJ2-2 and V is TRBV5-1; TRBD1 might be the D (6 bases). Per germline, CDR1 SGHRS and CDR2 YFSETQ. V was cut by 4 bases and J by 0 bases, with 13 bases left in between. This CDR3 comprises 16 residues. In DNA, the CDR3 is TGCGCCAGCAGCCCGCAAACAGGGCCGAACACCGGGGAGCTGTTTTTT. Residues: CASSPQTGPNTGELFF.

This clone was recorded only once. The rearrangement joins TRBV7-9 to TRBJ2-3; D is undetermined. Germline lookup yields CDR1 SEHNR and CDR2 FQNEAQ (reference sequence). The CDR3 runs 12 residues. V lost 4 bases, J lost 2 bases, and 4 bases lay in between. The CDR3 sequence: CASSSYTDTQYF. In DNA, the CDR3 is TGTGCCAGCAGCTCTTACACAGATACGCAGTATTTT.

This clone occurred a few times. The gene calls are TRBV10-3 and TRBJ2-1; D not certain. Germline loops: CDR1 ENHRY, CDR2 SYGVKD. V was trimmed by 2 bases and J by 0 bases, leaving 8 bases between them. The CDR3 spans 15 residues. The CDR3 loop is CAISEARISYNEQFF. In DNA, the CDR3 is TGTGCCATCAGTGAGGCCAGGATCTCCTACAATGAGCAGTTCTTC.

The J gene is TRBJ1-3, the V gene TRBV28, with D tentatively TRBD1 (5 bases). Germline lookup yields CDR1 MDHEN and CDR2 SYDVKM. Trimming pared 3 bases from V and 4 bases from J, leaving 13 bases between. The CDR3 loop spans 15 amino acids. CDR3 protein: CASSFPGALGNTIYF. The DNA of the CDR3 is TGTGCCAGCAGTTTTCCTGGGGCGCTCGGAAACACCATATATTTT.

This chain uses TRBV25-1 with TRBJ2-5; 8 nucleotides align to TRBD1. This CDR3 has 18 amino acids. Germline V CDR1 and CDR2: MGHDK, SYGVNS. Trimming removed 6 bases from V and 4 bases from J; junction bases left unmatched: 19. CDR3 in DNA: TGTGCCAGCAGCCCCGAAGGACAGGGACGAAGGGTGGTAGAGACCCAGTACTTC. As protein: CASSPEGQGRRVVETQYF.

V usage is TRBV4-2 and J usage is TRBJ2-5; 9 bases fit TRBD2. Germline V CDR1 and CDR2: LGHNA, YNFKEQ. J lost 1 base, V lost 5 bases, and 5 bases had no gene match. The CDR3 is 15 amino acids. The CDR3, as DNA: TGTGCCAGCAGCGGGGTAGCGGGAGCCCAAGAGACCCAGTACTTC. Its translation: CASSGVAGAQETQYF.

The chain is built from TRBV10-3 and TRBJ1-5; TRBD1 matches at 8 bases. The V gene end was trimmed by 11 bases and the J gene end by 0 bases; junction bases not matched to a gene: 6. The CDR3 loop spans 14 amino acids. Germline V gene sequence: CDR1 ENHRY, CDR2 SYGVKD. The chain's CDR3 is CAAGTGDSNQPQHF. Written as DNA, the CDR3 is TGTGCCGCAGGGACAGGAGATAGCAATCAGCCCCAGCATTTT.

The chain combines TRBV5-4 with TRBJ2-7, with TRBD2 identical over 8 bases. The CDR3 loop spans 15 amino acids. CDR1 is SGHNT and CDR2 is YYREEE in the germline V gene (reference sequence). The ends lost 0 bases at V and 5 bases at J; junction bases unmatched: 7. CDR3 in DNA: TGTGCCAGCAGCTTGGTAGGCGGGAGGAGCCACGAGCAGTACTTC. It translates to CASSLVGGRSHEQYF.

In DNA, the CDR3 is TGTGCCAGCAGTCACGGACAGGGCACTGAAGCTTTCTTT. This encodes CASSHGQGTEAFF. The V gene is TRBV28, the J gene TRBJ1-1, with 8 bases matching TRBD1. The CDR3 covers 13 residues. After removal of 5 bases from V and 4 bases from J, the junction contained 3 bases not matched to a gene. The germline V gene has CDR1 MDHEN and CDR2 SYDVKM.

CDR3 bases: TGTGCCAGTTCGTGGCAGGGGAACGAGCAGTACTTC. Amino acids: CASSWQGNEQYF. The gene calls are TRBV2 and TRBJ2-7; D possibly corresponds to TRBD1 (6 bases). The CDR3 has 12 amino acids. V lost 9 bases to trimming and J lost 5 bases, with 14 bases between them. The germline V gene has CDR1 SNHLY and CDR2 FYNNEI.

CDR3 loop: CASSWTGTSATNEQFF. For the CDR3, the DNA is TGCGCCAGCAGCTGGACCGGGACTAGCGCGACCAATGAGCAGTTCTTC. This sequence joins TRBV5-1 and TRBJ2-1; 10 bases agree with TRBD2. CDR3 length: 16 residues. Germline V gene lookup returns CDR1 SGHRS and CDR2 YFSETQ. Trimming at V came to 3 bases and at J to 6 bases, leaving 9 bases not matched to a gene. Using reference TRBV5-1 and TRBJ2-1 for the parts outside the CDR3, the full variable domain is KAGVTQTPRYLIKTRGQQVTLSCSPISGHRSVSWYQQTPGQGLQFLFEYFSETQRNKGNFPGRFSGRQFSNSRSEMNVSTLELGDSALYLCASSWTGTSATNEQFFGPGTRLTVL.